These 22 T cell receptor beta chains share one sample of origin, sequenced in a study of blood T cells in healthy people across ages. The authors ran a second PCR of about 6 to 12 cycles using a sample-barcoded 5' primer and a J-beta primer mix. TCRdb fed the 5' RACE reads into MiXCR, producing one record per CDR3 protein. Here the sample spans over 950,000 distinct CDR3 sequences, roughly half being singletons. The sequenced sample consisted of blood. The receptors stem from a woman aged 60-75 years in good health.

This chain joins TRBV4-1 and TRBJ2-7; D remains ambiguous. Germline V lookup: CDR1 MGHRA, CDR2 YSYEKL. V lost 0 bases to trimming and J lost 4 bases, with 13 bases between them. The CDR3 is 15 residues long. The CDR3 coding sequence is TGCGCCAGCAGCCAAGACTGGGGTTTGGGATACGAGCAGTACTTC. Protein: CASSQDWGLGYEQYF.

The gene calls are TRBV7-2 and TRBJ2-7; the match to TRBD2 covers 11 bases. CDR1 SGHTA and CDR2 FQGNSA come from the germline V gene. Trimming cost V 4 bases and J 3 bases; bases outside gene matches: 8. The CDR3 loop spans 16 amino acids. The CDR3 DNA is TGTGCCAGCAGCTATCTAGCGGGAGGTCGAGGCTACGAGCAGTACTTC. It yields the protein CASSYLAGGRGYEQYF.

The V call is TRBV30, the J call TRBJ1-5, with TRBD1 matching over 7 bases. The CDR3 length is 13 residues. V gave up 3 bases and J gave up 6 bases; unmatched junction bases: 5. Per germline, CDR1 GTSNPN and CDR2 SVGIG (reference sequence). This CDR3 reads CAWSGQVGQPQHF. CDR3 DNA: TGTGCCTGGAGCGGACAGGTGGGTCAGCCCCAGCATTTT.

This rearrangement joins TRBV5-5 to TRBJ2-5; TRBD1 is a possible D gene (5 bases). The tail of the sequence fits TRBJ2-7 better, so the J call may be wrong. This CDR3 is 14 amino acids long. Looked up from germline, CDR1 is SGHKS and CDR2 is YYEKEE (reference sequence). CDR3 amino acids: CASSVGPGTYEQYF. In DNA, the CDR3 is TGTGCCAGCAGCGTGGGGCCGGGCACCTACGAGCAGTACTTC.

CDR3 in DNA: TGTGCCAGCAGCTACTACCCATCGACGAGCTCTGGGGCCAACGTCCTGACTTTC. Its translation is CASSYYPSTSSGANVLTF. The V call is TRBV7-3, the J call TRBJ2-6; no clear D gene. Trimming removed 4 bases from V and 0 bases from J, with 16 bases in between. Germline assignment: CDR1 SGHTA and CDR2 FQGTGA. CDR3 size: 18 residues.

The chain employs TRBV28 and TRBJ1-4; 11 positions agree with TRBD1. The germline CDR1 and CDR2 sequences are MDHEN and SYDVKM. The CDR3 is 15 residues long. V shed 5 bases, J shed 3 bases, and the junction held 2 bases outside the gene matches. The CDR3, as DNA: TGTGCCAGCAGTGGACAGGGGGCACCTAATGAAAAACTGTTTTTT. It codes for CASSGQGAPNEKLFF.

This chain joins TRBV30 and TRBJ2-7, with a possible D match to TRBD1 (6 bases). The CDR3 contains 15 residues. The V gene lost 2 bases and the J gene lost 0 bases, with 14 bases spanning the gap. Germline values: CDR1 GTSNPN, CDR2 SVGIG (reference sequence). CDR3 bases: TGTGCCTGGAGTTACAGGGCATCTAGCTCCTACGAGCAGTACTTC. Its protein product is CAWSYRASSSYEQYF.

This clonotype showed up many times. This chain connects TRBV20-1 to TRBJ2-7; unclear D gene. The germline CDR1 and CDR2 sequences are DFQATT and SNEGSKA (reference sequence). This CDR3 has 11 residues. Trimming shortened V by 7 bases and J by 3 bases, and 10 bases separated the two germline ends. The CDR3 DNA sequence: TGCAGTGTTCGACTGGACTACGAGCAGTACTTC. Its protein is CSVRLDYEQYF.

The chain couples TRBV7-9 to TRBJ2-7; D not resolved. V lost 7 bases, J lost 7 bases, and 17 bases lay in between. The CDR3 is 13 amino acids. Germline V CDR1 and CDR2: SEHNR, FQNEAQ (reference sequence). The CDR3 bases are TGTGCCAGCATACCCCAAACTACAAATGAGCAGTACTTC. Protein sequence: CASIPQTTNEQYF.

The J gene is TRBJ2-3, the V gene TRBV4-1; D is perhaps TRBD2 (5 bases). Trimming left V 4 bases short and J 5 bases short, with 16 bases between. Germline V CDR1 and CDR2: MGHRA, YSYEKL. The CDR3 is 15 amino acids. The CDR3 nucleotides read TGCGCCAGCAGCCTGGACGAGCGGAGAAAAGATACGCAGTATTTT. Encoded protein: CASSLDERRKDTQYF.

V is TRBV20-1 and J is TRBJ1-1, with 7 bases lining up with TRBD1. J lost 6 bases, V lost 4 bases, and 8 bases had no gene match. CDR1 and CDR2 from the germline V gene are DFQATT and SNEGSKA (reference sequence). The CDR3 length is 13 residues. The CDR3 sequence is CSAKIGGAAEAFF. The DNA of the CDR3 is TGCAGTGCTAAAATAGGGGGCGCCGCTGAAGCTTTCTTT.

This chain links TRBV20-1 with TRBJ1-1, with 8 nucleotides matching TRBD1. This CDR3 comprises 13 residues. Germline-derived CDR1 and CDR2 are DFQATT and SNEGSKA (reference sequence). J lost 11 bases, V lost 1 base, and 9 bases had no gene match. Here the CDR3 DNA reads TGCAGTGCTAGAGGAGATGACAGGGGAAGGGCTTTCTTT. Translated: CSARGDDRGRAFF.

The table lists this clonotype with a few counts. The CDR3 is CASSSTGQGQETQYF. Here the CDR3 DNA reads TGTGCCAGCAGTTCTACTGGACAGGGTCAAGAGACCCAGTACTTC. The chain couples TRBV25-1 to TRBJ2-5; 8 bases agree with TRBD1. The V segment lost 5 bases and the J segment 2 bases; nucleotides outside the gene matches: 7. The CDR3 is 15 amino acids. The germline V gene has CDR1 MGHDK and CDR2 SYGVNS.

The V gene is TRBV20-1, the J gene TRBJ2-7; 8 bases line up with TRBD2. The germline V gene has CDR1 DFQATT and CDR2 SNEGSKA (reference sequence). This CDR3 spans 16 amino acids. The trim removed 4 bases at V and 0 bases at J, leaving 11 bases unmatched. The CDR3 is CSAIPILAASSYEQYF. CDR3 nucleotides: TGCAGTGCTATTCCAATACTAGCGGCGAGCTCCTACGAGCAGTACTTC.

This clonotype was seen a few times. CDR3 sequence (DNA): TGTGCCAGCAGTGTAAGGGATTTCGGCTATGGCTACACCTTC. Its translation is CASSVRDFGYGYTF. The chain is built from TRBV2 and TRBJ1-2, with D unclear. CDR1 and CDR2 (germline): SNHLY, FYNNEI. V was clipped by 4 bases and J by 4 bases, with 13 bases between them. The CDR3 is 14 amino acids.

This chain joins TRBV9 and TRBJ2-7; no clear D. This CDR3 contains 13 residues. The germline V gene encodes CDR1 SGDLS and CDR2 YYNGEE. The germline V and J ends were trimmed by 0 bases and 3 bases, with 7 bases remaining between them. The CDR3 region is CASSVGNGYEQYF. The CDR3 nucleotides are TGTGCCAGCAGCGTAGGGAATGGCTACGAGCAGTACTTC.

The J gene is TRBJ2-7, the V gene TRBV29-1; D is unclear. Germline CDR1 reads SQVTM; CDR2 reads ANQGSEA. Trimming stripped 5 bases from V and 1 base from J, with 9 bases between. The length of the CDR3 is 12 residues. CDR3 amino acids: CSVRVRSYEQYF. Here the CDR3 DNA reads TGCAGCGTTCGGGTGAGATCCTACGAGCAGTACTTC.

V and J are TRBV12-3 or TRBV12-4 and TRBJ1-2; a weak D match, TRBD1 (5 bases). Trimming took off 5 bases at V and 0 bases at J, with 13 bases between the two ends. The CDR3 is 15 amino acids. The CDR3 DNA sequence: TGTGCCAGCAGTCTAACCGCGGGACCTAACTATGGCTACACCTTC. It yields the protein CASSLTAGPNYGYTF.

J is TRBJ2-4 and V is TRBV20-1; D remains ambiguous. Between the trimmed V and J ends, which lost 7 bases and 7 bases, there was a span of 20 bases. The CDR3 covers 14 residues. In germline, CDR1 is DFQATT, CDR2 SNEGSKA (reference sequence). CDR3 residues: CSVPSSRSKNIQYF. CDR3 coding DNA: TGCAGTGTTCCCTCGTCGCGTAGCAAGAACATTCAGTACTTC.

This clonotype came up a few times. The gene calls are TRBV7-2 and TRBJ2-7; 7 bases are a match to TRBD2. J gave up 6 bases and V 1 base, and 3 bases lay outside the gene matches. The CDR3 loop spans 13 amino acids. Germline CDR1 is SGHTA and CDR2 is FQGNSA. For the CDR3, the DNA is TGTGCCAGCAGCTTAGACTGGGGGGGCGAGCAGTACTTC. As protein: CASSLDWGGEQYF.

The chain joins TRBV6-5 to TRBJ1-2; D is unresolved. The germline V and J ends were trimmed by 5 bases and 7 bases, with 17 bases remaining between them. This CDR3 contains 14 residues. Germline V gene lookup returns CDR1 MNHEY and CDR2 SVGAGI. This CDR3 is CASSRERRFFGYTF. The CDR3, as DNA: TGTGCCAGCAGTCGCGAGAGGAGGTTTTTTGGCTACACCTTC.

The genes are TRBV6-1 and TRBJ2-6, with D unclear. Germline V gives CDR1 MNHNS, CDR2 SASEGT. This CDR3 has 14 amino acids. Between the trimmed V and J ends, which lost 2 bases and 4 bases, there was a span of 6 bases. CDR3 sequence: CASSEPRGANVLTF. In DNA form, the CDR3 reads TGTGCCAGCAGTGAACCGCGAGGGGCCAACGTCCTGACTTTC.